This TCR beta chain came from a study of naive and memory T cell subsets. An equimolar mix of two oligonucleotides served as the beta constant-region primer for TRBC1 and TRBC2. Ligated cDNA was amplified by four rounds of PCR with nested alpha and beta constant-region primers and SP2. Ligation attached a single-stranded oligonucleotide with a 12-nucleotide UMI and the SP2 primer to the cDNA 3' end. TCRdb re-called the UMI-ligation and nested PCR reads through MiXCR, storing one row per CDR3 protein. Altogether 95,000 to 150,000 distinct CDR3 sequences are present, around 35% being singletons, with the ten largest covering roughly 0.86%. CMV status came from CD4+ IFNgamma after overnight CMV lysate stimulation. Points from the study as a whole: Expression changes during T cell differentiation may affect RNA-based TCR counts.

V trimming: 0 bases; J trimming: 7 bases; junction bases outside the gene matches: 8. This CDR3 has 16 amino acids. Germline lookup yields CDR1 MGHRA and CDR2 YSYEKL. Notes on this clonotype: What it binds is unknown.

Sequenced material: central memory CD4+ T cells from blood. The J gene is TRBJ1-5, the V gene TRBV4-1; 8 bases match TRBD1. The TCR was taken from a human donor in good health. CDR3 sequence reads: CASSQDRSGGRQPQHF. CDR3 DNA: TGCGCCAGCAGCCAAGATCGGTCAGGGGGCCGACAGCCCCAGCATTTT.